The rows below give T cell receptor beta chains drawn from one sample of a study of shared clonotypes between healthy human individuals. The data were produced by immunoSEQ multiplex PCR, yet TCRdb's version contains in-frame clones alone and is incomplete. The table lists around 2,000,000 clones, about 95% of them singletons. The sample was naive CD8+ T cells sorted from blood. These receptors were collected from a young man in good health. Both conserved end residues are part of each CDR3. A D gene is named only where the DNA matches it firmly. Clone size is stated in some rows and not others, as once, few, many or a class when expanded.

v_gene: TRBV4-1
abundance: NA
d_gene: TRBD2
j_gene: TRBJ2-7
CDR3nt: TGCGCCAGCAGCCCATTAGCGGGGGGAGAGTACGAGCAGTACTTC
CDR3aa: CASSPLAGGEYEQYF

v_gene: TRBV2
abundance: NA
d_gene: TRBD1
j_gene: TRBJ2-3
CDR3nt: TGTGCCAGCAGTGGAGGGACAGCTCCTTACACAGATACGCAGTATTTT
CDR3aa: CASSGGTAPYTDTQYF

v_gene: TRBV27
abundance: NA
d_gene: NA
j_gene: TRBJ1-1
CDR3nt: TGTGCCAGCACCTCCAGGCTAATGAACACTGAAGCTTTCTTT
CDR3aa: CASTSRLMNTEAFF

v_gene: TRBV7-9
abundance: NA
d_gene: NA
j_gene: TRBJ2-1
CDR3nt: TGTGCCCCGTCGTGGGGGTTCGCCAATGAGCAGTTCTTC
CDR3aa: CAPSWGFANEQFF

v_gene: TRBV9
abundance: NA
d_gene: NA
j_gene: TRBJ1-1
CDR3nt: TGTGCCAGCAGCGTAGGAGGGGCAAACACTGAAGCTTTCTTT
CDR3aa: CASSVGGANTEAFF

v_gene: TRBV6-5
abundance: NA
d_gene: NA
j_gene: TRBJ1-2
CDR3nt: TGTGCCAGCAGTTACGGTCAGGGGCAAGGCTACACCTTC
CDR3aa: CASSYGQGQGYTF

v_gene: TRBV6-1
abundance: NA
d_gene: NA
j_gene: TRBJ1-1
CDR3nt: TGTGCCAGCAAGGCTGGGATGAACACTGAAGCTTTCTTT
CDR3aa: CASKAGMNTEAFF

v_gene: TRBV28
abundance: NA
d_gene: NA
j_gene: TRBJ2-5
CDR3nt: TGTGCCAGCAGTTTAGCCAGGGCTGAGACCCAGTACTTC
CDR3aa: CASSLARAETQYF

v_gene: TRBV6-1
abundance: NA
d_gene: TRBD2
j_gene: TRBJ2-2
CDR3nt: TGTGCCAGCAGTGAACTAGCGGGGGACTATGCCACCGGGGAGCTGTTTTTT
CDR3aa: CASSELAGDYATGELFF

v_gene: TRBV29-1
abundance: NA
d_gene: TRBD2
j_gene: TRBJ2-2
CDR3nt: TGCAGCGTTGAATTATCTAGCGGTGGCACCGGGGAGCTGTTTTTT
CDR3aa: CSVELSSGGTGELFF

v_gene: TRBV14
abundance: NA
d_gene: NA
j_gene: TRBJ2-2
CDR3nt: TGTGCCAGCAGCCCAGGGTACACCGGGGAGCTGTTTTTT
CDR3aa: CASSPGYTGELFF

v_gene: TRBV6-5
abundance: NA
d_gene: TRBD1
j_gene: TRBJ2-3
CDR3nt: TGTGCCAGCAGTTTCTCACAGGGGCCCCCCGGGGATACGCAGTATTTT
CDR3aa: CASSFSQGPPGDTQYF

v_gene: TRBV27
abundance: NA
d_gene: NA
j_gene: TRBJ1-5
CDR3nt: TGTGCCAGCAGCCGTTATACGGGGCTTAAGCAGCCCCAGCATTTT
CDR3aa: CASSRYTGLKQPQHF

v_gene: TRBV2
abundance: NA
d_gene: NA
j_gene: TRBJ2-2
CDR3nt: TGTGCCAGCAGTGAGGGACCGATGAACACCGGGGAGCTGTTTTTT
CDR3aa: CASSEGPMNTGELFF

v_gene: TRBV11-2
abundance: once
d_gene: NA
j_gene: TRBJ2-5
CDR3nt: TGTGCCAGCAGCTTAGGGGTGGGAAAAGAGACCCAGTACTTC
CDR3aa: CASSLGVGKETQYF

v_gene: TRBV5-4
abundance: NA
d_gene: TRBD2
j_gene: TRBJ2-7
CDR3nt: TGTGCCAGTGGGACTAGCGGCTACGAGCAGTACTTC
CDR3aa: CASGTSGYEQYF

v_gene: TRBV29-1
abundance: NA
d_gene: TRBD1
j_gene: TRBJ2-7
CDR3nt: TGCAGCGTTGTGGGGACAGGCGCACTCTACGAGCAGTACTTC
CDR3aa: CSVVGTGALYEQYF

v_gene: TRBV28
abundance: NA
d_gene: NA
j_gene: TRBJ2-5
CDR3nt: TGTGCCAGCAGTTTATTTGAAGAGGGAGAGACCCAGTACTTC
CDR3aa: CASSLFEEGETQYF

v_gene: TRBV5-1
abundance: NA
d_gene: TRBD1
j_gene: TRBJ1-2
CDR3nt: TGCGCCAGCAGCTGGACAGGGGGCAGGGATGGCTACACCTTC
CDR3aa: CASSWTGGRDGYTF

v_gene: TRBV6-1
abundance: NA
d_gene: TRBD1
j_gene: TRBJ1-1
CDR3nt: TGTGCCAGCAGTGAGCATCCACAGGGGAGGATGACTGAAGCTTTCTTT
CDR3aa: CASSEHPQGRMTEAFF

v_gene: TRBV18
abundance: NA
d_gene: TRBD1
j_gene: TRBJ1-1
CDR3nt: TGTGCCAGCTCACCATCCCGGGACAGGGGGCTCCCTGAAGCTTTCTTT
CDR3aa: CASSPSRDRGLPEAFF

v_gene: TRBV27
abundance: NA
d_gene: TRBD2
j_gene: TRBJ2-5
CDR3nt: TGTGCCAGCACTGGGACTAGCGGGGGGCCCCAGTACTTC
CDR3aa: CASTGTSGGPQYF

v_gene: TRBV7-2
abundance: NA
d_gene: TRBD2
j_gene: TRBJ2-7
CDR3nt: TGTGCCAGCAGCTTAGGTAGCGGGAGTCTATACGAGCAGTACTTC
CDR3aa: CASSLGSGSLYEQYF

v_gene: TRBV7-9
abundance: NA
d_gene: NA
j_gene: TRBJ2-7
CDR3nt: TGTGCCAGCAGCTTAGGTCTGGACCCCCAGCAGTACTTC
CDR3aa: CASSLGLDPQQYF

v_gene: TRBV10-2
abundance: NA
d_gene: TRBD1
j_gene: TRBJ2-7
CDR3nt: TGCGCCAGCAGTGAAACCGGGACAGGTGCCTACGAGCAGTACTTC
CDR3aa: CASSETGTGAYEQYF

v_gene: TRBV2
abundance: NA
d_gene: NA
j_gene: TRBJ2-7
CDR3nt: TGTGCCAGCAGTGAGGGGGGGACAACCTACGAGCAGTACTTC
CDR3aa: CASSEGGTTYEQYF

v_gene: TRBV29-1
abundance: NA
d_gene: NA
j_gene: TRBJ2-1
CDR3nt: TGCAGCGTTCTGGGGCGGTTCTCCTACAATGAGCAGTTCTTC
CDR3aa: CSVLGRFSYNEQFF

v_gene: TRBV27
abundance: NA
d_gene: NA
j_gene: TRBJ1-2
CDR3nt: TGTGCCAGCAGTTTAGCGTGGGGGGACGGCTACACCTTC
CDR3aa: CASSLAWGDGYTF

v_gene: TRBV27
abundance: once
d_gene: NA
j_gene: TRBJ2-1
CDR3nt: TGTGCCAGCAGCCTGACTACCAGCTCCTACAATGAGCAGTTCTTC
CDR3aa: CASSLTTSSYNEQFF

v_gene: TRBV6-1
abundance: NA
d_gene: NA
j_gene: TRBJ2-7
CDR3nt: TGTGCCAGCAGTGAACCCGCAGGAGTGGGCGAGCAGTACTTC
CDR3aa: CASSEPAGVGEQYF

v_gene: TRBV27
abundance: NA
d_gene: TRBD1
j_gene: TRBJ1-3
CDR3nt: TGTGCCAGCAGTTTACAGGGGGCGGGAAACACCATATATTTT
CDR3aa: CASSLQGAGNTIYF

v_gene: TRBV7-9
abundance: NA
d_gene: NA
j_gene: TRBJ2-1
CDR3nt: TGTGCCAGCAGCTTACCTCAGACCTTTGGACCGGACCTCTTC
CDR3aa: CASSLPQTFGPDLF

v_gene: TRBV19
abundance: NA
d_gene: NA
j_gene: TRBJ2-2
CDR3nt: TGTGCCAGTAGTCACGGGACGGATACCGGGGAGCTGTTTTTT
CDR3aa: CASSHGTDTGELFF

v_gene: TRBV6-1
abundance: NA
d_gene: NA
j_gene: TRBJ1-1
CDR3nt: TGTGCCAGCAGTGAAGCTGGCACTGAAGCTTTCTTT
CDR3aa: CASSEAGTEAFF

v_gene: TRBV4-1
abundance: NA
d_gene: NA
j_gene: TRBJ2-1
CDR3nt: TGCGCCAGCAGCCAAGAGAGGGCAGCCTACAATGAGCAGTTCTTC
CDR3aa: CASSQERAAYNEQFF

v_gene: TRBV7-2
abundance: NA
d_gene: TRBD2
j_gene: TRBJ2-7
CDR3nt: TGTGCCAGCAGCACAGAAGCGGGAGGACCCTACGAGCAGTACTTC
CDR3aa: CASSTEAGGPYEQYF

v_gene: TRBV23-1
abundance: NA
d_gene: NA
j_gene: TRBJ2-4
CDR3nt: TGCGCCAGCAGTCAAGTGGACATTCAGTACTTC
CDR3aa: CASSQVDIQYF

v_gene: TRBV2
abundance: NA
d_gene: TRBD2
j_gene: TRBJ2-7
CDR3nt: TGTGCCAGTCGGACTAGCGGTTCCTACGAGCAGTACTTC
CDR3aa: CASRTSGSYEQYF

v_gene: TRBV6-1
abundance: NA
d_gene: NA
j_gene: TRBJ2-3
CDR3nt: TGTGCCAGCAAGCGCGGCACAGATACGCAGTATTTT
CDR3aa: CASKRGTDTQYF